This TCR beta chain was captured in a study of blood T cell repertoires in COVID-19. Overall study: The study drew acute and convalescent COVID-19 samples from the United States, Italy and Spain. Sources were T cells, B-cell-depleted T cells, or PBMCs; the material itself was cDNA or gDNA.

The germline CDR1 and CDR2 sequences are SGHKS and YYEKEE (reference sequence). Trimming removed 0 bases from V and 5 bases from J, with 11 bases in between. CDR3 length: 14 amino acids. Clones were sequenced by immunoSEQ multiplex PCR, and TCRdb holds only the in-frame ones, with some missing. The sample has around 140,000 clones, about 90% seen once. This clone has a handful of counts. The specimen was peripheral blood. The chain uses TRBV5-5 and TRBJ1-1; no reliable D call. This TCR derives from a man aged 45 to 65 with active COVID-19. The CDR3 DNA sequence: TGTGCCAGCAGCTTGGATCGGGGTGGGACTGAAGCTTTCTTT. Translation: CASSLDRGGTEAFF. Supplemented by reference TRBV5-5 and TRBJ1-1, the full variable domain reads DAGVTQSPTHLIKTRGQQVTLRCSPISGHKSVSWYQQVLGQGPQFIFQYYEKEERGRGNFPDRFSARQFPNYSSELNVNALLLGDSALYLCASSLDRGGTEAFFGQGTRLTVV.